Given below is one T cell receptor (beta chain) in context. These data are taken from a study of glioma-infiltrating T cells after dendritic cell vaccination. The CDR3 loop spans 17 amino acids. V was pared by 5 bases and J by 1 base, with 16 bases between. Germline V lookup: CDR1 SGHNT, CDR2 YYREEE (reference sequence). Some clones are missing from TCRdb's copy, which holds only in-frame ones; the method was immunoSEQ multiplex PCR. The sample lists roughly 100,000 clones; approximately 80% were seen once. The V gene is TRBV5-4, the J gene TRBJ2-6; possibly TRBD1 for D (6 bases). This TCR came from a human donor with glioblastoma. The material was blood, obtained before dendritic cell vaccination. The CDR3 DNA follows: TGTGCCAGCAGACAGGGACGGGGAGATTCTGGGGCCAACGTCCTGACTTTC. Translation gives CASRQGRGDSGANVLTF.